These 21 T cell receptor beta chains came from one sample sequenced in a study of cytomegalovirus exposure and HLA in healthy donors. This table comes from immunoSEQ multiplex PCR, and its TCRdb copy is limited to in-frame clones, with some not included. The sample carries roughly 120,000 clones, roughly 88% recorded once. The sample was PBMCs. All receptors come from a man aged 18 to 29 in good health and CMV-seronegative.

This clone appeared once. The CDR3 loop is CASGLDRNHYEQYF. The CDR3 DNA reads as TGTGCTAGTGGTTTGGACAGGAACCACTACGAGCAGTACTTC. This chain uses TRBV12-5 with TRBJ2-7, with a tentative D call TRBD1 (5 bases). The CDR3 loop spans 14 amino acids. Deletions cut 1 base from V and 3 bases from J, with 10 bases between. Germline V gives CDR1 LGHNT, CDR2 FRNRAP.

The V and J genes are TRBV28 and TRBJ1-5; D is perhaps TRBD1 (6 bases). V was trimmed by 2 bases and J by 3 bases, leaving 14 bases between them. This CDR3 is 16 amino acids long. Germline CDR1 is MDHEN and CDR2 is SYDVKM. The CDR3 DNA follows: TGTGCCAGCAGTTTAGGGGGGGCAGCGTACAATCAGCCCCAGCATTTT. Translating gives CASSLGGAAYNQPQHF. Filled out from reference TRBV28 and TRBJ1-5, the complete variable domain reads DVKVTQSSRYLVKRTGEKVFLECVQDMDHENMFWYRQDPGLGLRLIYFSYDVKMKEKGDIPEGYSVSREKKERFSLILESASTNQTSMYLCASSLGGAAYNQPQHFGDGTRLSIL.

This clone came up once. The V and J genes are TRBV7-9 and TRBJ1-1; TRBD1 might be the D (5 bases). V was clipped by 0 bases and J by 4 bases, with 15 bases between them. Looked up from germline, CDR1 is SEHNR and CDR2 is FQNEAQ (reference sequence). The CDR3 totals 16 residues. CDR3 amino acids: CASSLAHTGAFTEAFF. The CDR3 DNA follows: TGTGCCAGCAGCTTAGCGCACACTGGGGCCTTCACTGAAGCTTTCTTT.

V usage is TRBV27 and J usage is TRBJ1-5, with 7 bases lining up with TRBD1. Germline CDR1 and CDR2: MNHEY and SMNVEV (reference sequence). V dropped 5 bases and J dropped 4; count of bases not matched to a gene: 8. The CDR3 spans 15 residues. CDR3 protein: CASSPGQEANQPQHF. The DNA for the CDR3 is TGTGCCAGCAGTCCTGGACAGGAGGCTAATCAGCCCCAGCATTTT.

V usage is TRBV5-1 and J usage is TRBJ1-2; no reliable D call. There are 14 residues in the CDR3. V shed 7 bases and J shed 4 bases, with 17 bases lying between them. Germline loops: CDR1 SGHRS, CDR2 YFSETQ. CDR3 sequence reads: CASSAGSGFYGYTF. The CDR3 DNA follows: TGCGCCAGCTCCGCGGGCAGTGGATTCTATGGCTACACCTTC.

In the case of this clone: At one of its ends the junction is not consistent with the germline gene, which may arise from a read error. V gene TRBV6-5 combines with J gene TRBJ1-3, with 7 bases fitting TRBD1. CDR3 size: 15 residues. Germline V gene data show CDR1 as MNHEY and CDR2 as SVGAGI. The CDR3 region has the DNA TGTGCCAGCACTTACAGGGGCAGCTCTGGAAACACCATATATTTT. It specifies CASTYRGSSGNTIYF.

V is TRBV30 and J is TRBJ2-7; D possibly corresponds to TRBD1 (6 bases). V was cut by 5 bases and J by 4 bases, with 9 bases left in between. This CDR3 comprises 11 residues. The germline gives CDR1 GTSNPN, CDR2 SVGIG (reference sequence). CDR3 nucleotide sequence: TGTGCCTGGGCCCAGGGGTACGAGCAGTACTTC. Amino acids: CAWAQGYEQYF.

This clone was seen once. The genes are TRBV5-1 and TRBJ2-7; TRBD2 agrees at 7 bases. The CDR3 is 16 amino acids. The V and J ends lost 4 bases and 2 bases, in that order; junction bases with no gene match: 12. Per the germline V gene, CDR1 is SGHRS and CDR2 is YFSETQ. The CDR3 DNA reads TGCGCCAGCAGCACCCGAGCTAGCGGAACCACCTACGAGCAGTACTTC. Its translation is CASSTRASGTTYEQYF.

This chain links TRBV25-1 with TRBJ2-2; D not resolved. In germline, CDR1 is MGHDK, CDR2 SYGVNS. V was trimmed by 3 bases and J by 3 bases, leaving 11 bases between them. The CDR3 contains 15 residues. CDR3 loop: CASSDPRGDTGELFF. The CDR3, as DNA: TGTGCCAGCAGTGACCCTCGCGGCGACACCGGGGAGCTGTTTTTT.

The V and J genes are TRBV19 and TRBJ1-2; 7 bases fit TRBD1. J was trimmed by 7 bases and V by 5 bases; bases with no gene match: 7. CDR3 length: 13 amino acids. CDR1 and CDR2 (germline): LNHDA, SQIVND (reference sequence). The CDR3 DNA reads TGTGCCAGTAGTCGGACAGGCGCGCTTGGCTACACCTTC. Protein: CASSRTGALGYTF.

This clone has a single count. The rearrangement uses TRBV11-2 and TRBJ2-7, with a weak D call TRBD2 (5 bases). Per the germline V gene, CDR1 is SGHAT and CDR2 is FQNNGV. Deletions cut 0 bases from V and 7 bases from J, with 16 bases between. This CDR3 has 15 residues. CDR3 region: CASSLDGLGIGEQYF. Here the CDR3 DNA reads TGTGCCAGCAGCTTAGATGGACTGGGAATTGGGGAGCAGTACTTC.

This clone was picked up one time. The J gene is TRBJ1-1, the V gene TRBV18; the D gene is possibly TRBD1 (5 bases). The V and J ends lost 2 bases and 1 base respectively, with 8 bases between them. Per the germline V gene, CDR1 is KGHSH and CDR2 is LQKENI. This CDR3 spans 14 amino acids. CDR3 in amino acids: CASSPGGKNTEAFF. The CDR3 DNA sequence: TGTGCCAGCTCACCAGGGGGGAAGAACACTGAAGCTTTCTTT.

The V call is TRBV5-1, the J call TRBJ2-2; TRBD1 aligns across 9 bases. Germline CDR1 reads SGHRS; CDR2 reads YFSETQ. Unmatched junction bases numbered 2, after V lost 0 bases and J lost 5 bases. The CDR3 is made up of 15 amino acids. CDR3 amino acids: CASSLAGQGTGELFF. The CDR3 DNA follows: TGCGCCAGCAGCTTGGCGGGACAGGGAACCGGGGAGCTGTTTTTT. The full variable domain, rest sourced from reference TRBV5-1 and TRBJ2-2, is KAGVTQTPRYLIKTRGQQVTLSCSPISGHRSVSWYQQTPGQGLQFLFEYFSETQRNKGNFPGRFSGRQFSNSRSEMNVSTLELGDSALYLCASSLAGQGTGELFFGEGSRLTVL.

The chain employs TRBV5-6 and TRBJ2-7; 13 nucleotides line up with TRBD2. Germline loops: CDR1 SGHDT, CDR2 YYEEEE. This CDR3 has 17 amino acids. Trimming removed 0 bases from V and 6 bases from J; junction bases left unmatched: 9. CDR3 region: CASSLGEVRLAGGEQYF. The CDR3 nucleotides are TGTGCCAGCAGCTTGGGCGAAGTTCGACTAGCGGGAGGCGAGCAGTACTTC.

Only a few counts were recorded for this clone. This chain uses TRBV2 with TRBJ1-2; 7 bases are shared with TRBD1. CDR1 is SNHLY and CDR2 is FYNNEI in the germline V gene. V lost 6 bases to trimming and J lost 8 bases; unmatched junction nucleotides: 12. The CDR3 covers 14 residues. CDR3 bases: TGTGCCAGCAGCGAGGACAGGTTCGCCCAAGGCTACACCTTC. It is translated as CASSEDRFAQGYTF.

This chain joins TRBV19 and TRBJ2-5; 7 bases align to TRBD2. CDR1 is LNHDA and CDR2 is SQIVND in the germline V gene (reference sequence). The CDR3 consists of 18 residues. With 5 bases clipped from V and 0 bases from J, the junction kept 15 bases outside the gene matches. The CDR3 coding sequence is TGTGCCAGTAGTTCGAGGACCTCGGCTAGCGGATACCAAGAGACCCAGTACTTC. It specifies CASSSRTSASGYQETQYF.

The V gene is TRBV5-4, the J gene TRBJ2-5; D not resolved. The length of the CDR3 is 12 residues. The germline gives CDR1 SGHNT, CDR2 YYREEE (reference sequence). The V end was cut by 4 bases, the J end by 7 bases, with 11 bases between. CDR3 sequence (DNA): TGTGCCAGCAGCGTTCGCGGTGGGACCCAGTACTTC. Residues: CASSVRGGTQYF.

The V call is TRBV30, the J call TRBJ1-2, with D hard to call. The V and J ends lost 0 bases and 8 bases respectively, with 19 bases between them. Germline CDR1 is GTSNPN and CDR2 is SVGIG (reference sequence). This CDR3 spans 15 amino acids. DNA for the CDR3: TGTGCCTGGAGTGTATCGACTCACCAATTTGGAGGCTACACCTTC. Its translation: CAWSVSTHQFGGYTF. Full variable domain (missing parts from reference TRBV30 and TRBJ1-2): SQTIHQWPATLVQPVGSPLSLECTVEGTSNPNLYWYRQAAGRGLQLLFYSVGIGQISSEVPQNLSASRPQDRQFILSSKKLLLSDSGFYLCAWSVSTHQFGGYTFGSGTRLTVV.

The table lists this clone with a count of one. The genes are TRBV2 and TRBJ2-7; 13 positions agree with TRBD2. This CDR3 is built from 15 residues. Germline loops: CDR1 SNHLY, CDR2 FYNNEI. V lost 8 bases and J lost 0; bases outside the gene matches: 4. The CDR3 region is CASRLAGGHSYEQYF. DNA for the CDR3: TGTGCCAGCCGACTAGCGGGGGGCCACTCCTACGAGCAGTACTTC.

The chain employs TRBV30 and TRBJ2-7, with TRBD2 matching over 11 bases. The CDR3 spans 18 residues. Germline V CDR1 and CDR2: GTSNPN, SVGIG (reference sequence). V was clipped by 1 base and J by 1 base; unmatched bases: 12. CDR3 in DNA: TGTGCCTGGAGTGAAATGCGAGGGACTAGCGGAAAATCCTACGAGCAGTACTTC. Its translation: CAWSEMRGTSGKSYEQYF.

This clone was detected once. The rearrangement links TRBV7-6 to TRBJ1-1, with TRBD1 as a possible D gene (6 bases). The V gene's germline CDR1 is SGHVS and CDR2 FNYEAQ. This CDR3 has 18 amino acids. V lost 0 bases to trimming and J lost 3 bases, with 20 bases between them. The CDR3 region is CASSLAVWRTAGDTEAFF. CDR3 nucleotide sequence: TGTGCCAGCAGCTTAGCGGTATGGAGGACAGCCGGGGACACTGAAGCTTTCTTT.